A single sample gave rise to the 17 T cell receptor beta chains below, sequenced in a study of CD8 T cells in Susac syndrome. Reverse transcription used about 0.5 to 1 ug RNA and random hexamers. Each CDR3 protein is one row after TCRdb ran MiXCR on the immunoSEQ multiplex PCR reads. The sample consists of 100,000 or so distinct CDR3 sequences, about 95% of them appearing once. The material sequenced was CD8+ T cells from PBMCs. The receptors were sampled from a human donor with Susac syndrome.

The chain joins TRBV14 to TRBJ2-3; D uncertain. Trimming cost V 4 bases and J 3 bases, with 11 bases left between them. Germline CDR1 SGHDN, CDR2 FVKESK. The CDR3 is 14 residues long. CDR3 nucleotide sequence: TGTGCCAGCAGCCCAACGTCTACTACAGATACGCAGTATTTT. This gives the protein CASSPTSTTDTQYF.

CDR3 region: CASSQTGISGELFF. The CDR3, as DNA: TGCGCCAGCAGCCAAACAGGGATTTCCGGGGAGCTGTTTTTT. This rearrangement joins TRBV5-1 to TRBJ2-2; TRBD1 is a possible D gene (6 bases). V was trimmed by 4 bases and J by 6 bases, leaving 13 bases between them. CDR3 length: 14 residues. Germline V gene lookup returns CDR1 SGHRS and CDR2 YFSETQ.

The CDR3 sequence: CSARGEGGDTQYF. The CDR3 bases are TGCAGTGCTAGAGGCGAGGGAGGGGATACGCAGTATTTT. The chain has TRBV20-1 and TRBJ2-3; TRBD2 agrees at 7 bases. The CDR3 spans 13 residues. Trimming took 1 base from V and 6 from J; bases not matched to a gene: 4. Germline V gene sequence: CDR1 DFQATT, CDR2 SNEGSKA (reference sequence).

The chain couples TRBV13 to TRBJ2-1; D is possibly TRBD1 or TRBD2 (5 bases each). CDR3 size: 16 residues. Germline lookup yields CDR1 PRHDT and CDR2 FYEKMQ (reference sequence). V lost 5 bases and J 4 bases, leaving 18 bases between the germline ends. The CDR3 sequence: CASSAVGAKGYNEQFF. In DNA form, the CDR3 reads TGTGCCAGCAGCGCCGTCGGGGCAAAGGGTTACAATGAGCAGTTCTTC.

The J gene is TRBJ2-5, the V gene TRBV6-1; D gene uncertain. Trimming took off 5 bases at V and 5 bases at J, with 6 bases between the two ends. Germline V gene data show CDR1 as MNHNS and CDR2 as SASEGT. The CDR3 is made up of 11 amino acids. CDR3 coding DNA: TGTGCCAGCAGTCCCCATGAGACCCAGTACTTC. It is translated as CASSPHETQYF.

This chain joins TRBV12-3 or TRBV12-4 and TRBJ2-7, with TRBD1 identical over 12 bases. The CDR3 spans 15 residues. V shed 8 bases, J shed 6 bases, and the junction held 11 bases outside the gene matches. The chain's CDR3 is CASGRGQGAKFEQYF. Written as DNA, the CDR3 is TGTGCCAGCGGACGGGGACAGGGGGCGAAATTCGAGCAGTACTTC.

The chain has TRBV7-2 and TRBJ2-7, with 8 bases identical to TRBD2. CDR1 SGHTA and CDR2 FQGNSA come from the germline V gene. The CDR3 extends over 15 amino acids. V lost 1 base, J lost 5 bases, and 7 bases stayed unmatched. The CDR3 loop reads CASSLVGRAGDEQYF. Here the CDR3 DNA reads TGTGCCAGCAGCTTAGTCGGGAGGGCCGGCGACGAGCAGTACTTC.

This chain uses TRBV27 with TRBJ1-1, with 7 nucleotides matching TRBD1. This CDR3 has 14 residues. Trimming removed 6 bases from V and 0 bases from J; junction bases left unmatched: 4. CDR1 MNHEY and CDR2 SMNVEV come from the germline V gene (reference sequence). This CDR3 is CASRQGQMNTEAFF. The CDR3 DNA reads as TGTGCCAGCAGACAGGGACAGATGAACACTGAAGCTTTCTTT.

In this sample, this clonotype turned up once. The rearrangement joins TRBV9 to TRBJ2-1; D uncertain. This CDR3 region has 15 residues. Germline V gene data show CDR1 as SGDLS and CDR2 as YYNGEE. Trimming cost V 4 bases and J 1 base, with 12 bases left between them. The CDR3 protein is CASSPISSSYNEQFF. In nucleotides, the CDR3 is TGTGCCAGCAGCCCCATCAGTTCTTCCTACAATGAGCAGTTCTTC.

The chain joins TRBV29-1 to TRBJ2-3; no firm D call. This CDR3 has 13 residues. Per the germline V gene, CDR1 is SQVTM and CDR2 is ANQGSEA. Deletions cut 1 base from V and 1 base from J, with 6 bases between. The CDR3 DNA is TGCAGCGTTGAAGGCCCTCGCACAGATACGCAGTATTTT. Its protein product is CSVEGPRTDTQYF.

The chain couples TRBV7-9 to TRBJ2-7; 10 nucleotides align to TRBD2. V shed 7 bases, J shed 3 bases, and the junction held 9 bases outside the gene matches. Germline V gene data show CDR1 as SEHNR and CDR2 as FQNEAQ (reference sequence). The CDR3 has 15 amino acids. The CDR3, as DNA: TGTGCCAGCACCGGTAGCGGGAGGCCCAGCTACGAGCAGTACTTC. Encoded protein: CASTGSGRPSYEQYF. Full variable domain (outside the CDR3, taken from reference TRBV7-9 and TRBJ2-7): DTGVSQNPRHKITKRGQNVTFRCDPISEHNRLYWYRQTLGQGPEFLTYFQNEAQLEKSRLLSDRFSAERPKGSFSTLEIQRTEQGDSAMYLCASTGSGRPSYEQYFGPGTRLTVT.

The chain carries TRBV4-1 and TRBJ2-7; D may match TRBD1 or TRBD2 (6 bases each). The germline V gene has CDR1 MGHRA and CDR2 YSYEKL. There are 15 residues in the CDR3. The germline V and J ends were trimmed by 6 bases and 3 bases, with 18 bases remaining between them. CDR3 bases: TGCGCCAGCAGTCACCGGGGGACAAGAGGCTACGAGCAGTACTTC. As protein: CASSHRGTRGYEQYF.

This chain links TRBV20-1 with TRBJ1-5; D might be TRBD1 (5 bases). Trimming cost V 1 base and J 8 bases, with 15 bases left between them. CDR3 length equals 14 residues. Germline V gene sequence: CDR1 DFQATT, CDR2 SNEGSKA (reference sequence). The CDR3: CSARGSEGMEPQHF. CDR3 DNA sequence: TGCAGTGCTAGAGGTTCGGAGGGGATGGAGCCCCAGCATTTT.

V gene TRBV9 combines with J gene TRBJ2-3; no firm D call. Germline V gene data show CDR1 as SGDLS and CDR2 as YYNGEE. The CDR3 runs 13 residues. V lost 4 bases and J lost 2, with 8 bases in between. CDR3 DNA sequence: TGTGCCAGCAGCCCGCCGCACACAGATACGCAGTATTTT. Its protein product is CASSPPHTDTQYF.

This chain uses TRBV4-2 with TRBJ2-1; 8 positions agree with TRBD2. J was trimmed by 6 bases and V by 0 bases; bases with no gene match: 1. The germline gives CDR1 LGHNA, CDR2 YNFKEQ. CDR3 length equals 14 residues. The CDR3 nucleotides are TGTGCCAGCAGCCAAGAAACTAGCGGCAATGAGCAGTTCTTC. Translated, it gives CASSQETSGNEQFF.

V gene TRBV9 combines with J gene TRBJ2-2; D gene unclear. The V gene's germline CDR1 is SGDLS and CDR2 YYNGEE. The CDR3 spans 14 residues. V lost 0 bases, J lost 6 bases, and 9 bases lay in between. This CDR3 reads CASSVGVTSGELFF. The CDR3 DNA sequence: TGTGCCAGCAGCGTAGGAGTCACATCCGGGGAGCTGTTTTTT.

The chain links TRBV5-1 to TRBJ2-7, with D perhaps TRBD2 (5 bases). CDR3 size: 14 residues. V was pared by 6 bases and J by 6 bases, with 19 bases between. The germline V gene has CDR1 SGHRS and CDR2 YFSETQ. CDR3 region: CASTYLATRGEQYF. The CDR3 coding sequence is TGCGCCAGCACCTACTTAGCTACACGGGGCGAGCAGTACTTC.